This record looks at one TCR beta chain sequence and its context. Exclusion applied to patients with autoimmune disease history or systemic immunosuppression. The data derive from a study of OX40 agonist ivuxolimab in advanced cancers. The repertoire was sequenced with immunoSEQ multiplex PCR; TCRdb's copy has only in-frame clones and lacks some. The sample consists of approximately 77,000 clones, 75% to 90% of them appearing once. V lost 10 bases, J lost 0 bases, and 15 bases lay in between. CDR3 length: 15 amino acids. Germline V gene sequence: CDR1 SNHLY, CDR2 FYNNEI. This specimen was CD4+ or CD8+ T cells sorted from blood, taken in a trial of the OX40 agonist ivuxolimab. The clonotype was recovered from an adult with an advanced solid tumor such as melanoma, head and neck, liver or kidney cancer. This chain joins TRBV2 and TRBJ1-4, with unresolved D. Written as DNA, the CDR3 is TGTGCCACCTCTATTAACCCCGCAACTAATGAAAAACTGTTTTTT. Amino acid sequence: CATSINPATNEKLFF.